This T cell receptor (beta chain) is from a study of metastatic and nonmetastatic thyroid tumors. Across the study: It was across blood and tumor or nodule tissue from malignant and benign thyroid patients that repertoires were compared. Study-wide points: When malignant thyroid tumors were compared with benign nodules, TCR beta diversity was reportedly significantly higher in the malignant tumors. This held in both blood and tumor samples.

As regards this clone: Its antigen remains unidentified. This may come from a read error, since a much larger clone is one base off. In the same sample, other DNA sequences code for this CDR3.

There were no patients who had received any treatment before thyroid surgery. TCRdb reanalyzed the PCR reads via MiXCR. The data show about 64,000 clones, around 15% seen once. Trimming pared 4 bases from V and 5 bases from J, leaving 15 bases between. The CDR3 consists of 15 residues. CDR1 is SGHDT, CDR2 YYEEEE, per germline. The specimen sequenced was blood. The chain recombines TRBV5-6 with TRBJ2-2; D tentatively fits TRBD1 or TRBD2 (5 bases each). The clonotype comes from a male donor with papillary thyroid cancer or a benign thyroid nodule (not recorded which). Some clones in this sample may be carry-over from other donors' samples. The CDR3: CASSNRGPGTGELFF. CDR3 DNA: TGTGCCAGCAGCAACCGGGGCCCGGGAACCGGGGAGCTGTTTTTT.